The 20 T cell receptor beta chains presented below share a single source sample, sequenced in a study of CD8+CD57+ T cells in acquired aplastic anemia. The use of genomic DNA as template underpinned the TCR beta VDJ and CDR3 profiling. TCRdb redid the calling of the reads with MiXCR, one entry per CDR3 protein. Of roughly 180,000 distinct CDR3 sequences listed, approximately 49% are singletons. Material for sequencing was sorted CD4+, CD8+, or CD8+CD57+ T cells (not recorded which) from PBMCs. The origin of the receptors is a human donor in good health.

This chain connects TRBV11-2 to TRBJ2-1; no definite D call. This CDR3 contains 13 residues. Germline CDR1 SGHAT, CDR2 FQNNGV. Trimming removed 0 bases from V and 9 bases from J, with 9 bases in between. The CDR3, as DNA: TGTGCCAGCAGCTTAGACTATTCGAGTGAGCAGTTCTTC. The encoded protein is CASSLDYSSEQFF.

This clonotype was recorded at least ten times. The chain employs TRBV20-1 and TRBJ2-1, with 7 bases fitting TRBD2. The CDR3 has 14 residues. Unmatched junction bases numbered 9, after V lost 1 base and J lost 9 bases. Germline lookup yields CDR1 DFQATT and CDR2 SNEGSKA (reference sequence). The CDR3 DNA follows: TGCAGTGCTAGAGTACTAGCGAACACCCTTGAGCAGTTCTTC. Encoded protein: CSARVLANTLEQFF.

Note on this clonotype: The junction shows a germline mismatch at one end, possibly a read error. This sequence joins TRBV29-1 and TRBJ1-1, with D hard to call. The CDR3 is made up of 13 amino acids. CDR1 SQVTM and CDR2 ANQGSEA come from the germline V gene. The CDR3 reads CSWRSGLNIEAFF. As DNA, the CDR3 is TGCAGCTGGAGGTCCGGATTGAACATTGAAGCTTTCTTT.

This clonotype was seen at least ten times. The V gene is TRBV11-2, the J gene TRBJ1-2; TRBD1 matches 9 bases. Germline V gene lookup returns CDR1 SGHAT and CDR2 FQNNGV. The CDR3 totals 19 residues. J lost 4 bases, V lost 2 bases, and 17 bases had no gene match. The CDR3 region has the DNA TGTGCCAGCAGCTTATCCTCTTCGTGGGGACAGGGTAACTTCTATGGCTACACCTTC. Amino acids: CASSLSSSWGQGNFYGYTF.

This clonotype has at least ten counts. The chain links TRBV7-9 to TRBJ1-4, with D perhaps TRBD1 (5 bases). Germline-derived CDR1 and CDR2 are SEHNR and FQNEAQ (reference sequence). The CDR3 runs 15 residues. Trimming pared 3 bases from V and 8 bases from J, leaving 16 bases between. The CDR3 DNA is TGTGCCAGCAGCTTGGGGGGAACAGCCGGCGAAAAACTGTTTTTT. This encodes CASSLGGTAGEKLFF.

The genes are TRBV6-5 and TRBJ1-2; no firm D call. The CDR3 has 15 amino acids. Between the trimmed V and J ends, which lost 0 bases and 3 bases, there was a span of 11 bases. Germline CDR1 is MNHEY and CDR2 is SVGAGI. For the CDR3, the DNA is TGTGCCAGCAGTTACTCAGAAGGGTCGGACTATGGCTACACCTTC. Residues: CASSYSEGSDYGYTF.

This clonotype was recorded only once. The chain links TRBV10-3 to TRBJ2-1; tentative D call: TRBD2 (5 bases). Germline V CDR1 and CDR2: ENHRY, SYGVKD. The CDR3 runs to 14 residues. V was trimmed by 1 base and J by 9 bases, leaving 13 bases between them. CDR3 in DNA: TGTGCCATCAGTGAGTGGGAATCGGGGAGTGAGCAGTTCTTC. Translation: CAISEWESGSEQFF.

Details on this clonotype: An end of the junction does not agree with germline; a read error may underlie this. V is TRBV5-8 and J is TRBJ2-7, with D perhaps TRBD2 (5 bases). Germline V lookup: CDR1 SGHTS, CDR2 YDEGEE. This CDR3 has 13 residues. DNA for the CDR3: TGCGCCAGCAGCCAACAACTAGACTACGAGCAGTACTTC. Translating gives CASSQQLDYEQYF. Drawing the rest from reference TRBV5-8 and TRBJ2-7, the complete variable domain is EAGVTQSPTHLIKTRGQQATLRCSPISGHTSVYWYQQALGLGLQFLLWYDEGEERNRGNFPPRFSGRQFPNYSSELNVNALELEDSALYLCASSQQLDYEQYFGPGTRLTVT.

This sequence joins TRBV19 and TRBJ2-3; TRBD1 might be the D (6 bases). Germline CDR1 and CDR2: LNHDA and SQIVND (reference sequence). The CDR3 extends over 15 amino acids. V was trimmed by 9 bases and J by 3 bases, leaving 19 bases between them. The CDR3 region is CASSLLGGSTDTQYF. In nucleotides, the CDR3 is TGTGCCAGCAGTTTGCTAGGGGGTTCGACAGATACGCAGTATTTT.

CDR3 sequence: CASRDQWGGELFF. For the CDR3, the DNA is TGCGCCAGCAGAGACCAGTGGGGCGGGGAGCTGTTTTTT. The chain recombines TRBV4-1 with TRBJ2-2, with D unresolved. The germline V gene has CDR1 MGHRA and CDR2 YSYEKL. V lost 6 bases, J lost 7 bases, and 12 bases lay in between. The CDR3 covers 13 residues.

The CDR3 is CATSLPGLAADTQYF. The CDR3 region has the DNA TGTGCCACCAGCTTACCGGGACTAGCGGCGGATACGCAGTATTTT. The rearrangement links TRBV15 to TRBJ2-3; TRBD2 agrees at 11 bases. The CDR3 runs to 15 residues. V lost 5 bases and J lost 6; bases outside the gene matches: 7. Germline V gene sequence: CDR1 LNHNV, CDR2 YYDKDF (reference sequence). The full variable domain, its missing parts supplied by reference TRBV15 and TRBJ2-3, is DAMVIQNPRYQVTQFGKPVTLSCSQTLNHNVMYWYQQKSSQAPKLLFHYYDKDFNNEADTPDNFQSRRPNTSFCFLDIRSPGLGDTAMYLCATSLPGLAADTQYFGPGTRLTVL.

This clonotype was counted ten times or more. V usage is TRBV6-5 and J usage is TRBJ2-1; D uncertain. Trimming stripped 4 bases from V and 4 bases from J, with 14 bases between. The CDR3 has 15 amino acids. Germline values: CDR1 MNHEY, CDR2 SVGAGI. CDR3 amino acids: CASSFNHRLYNEQFF. DNA of the CDR3: TGTGCCAGCAGTTTCAACCACAGATTATACAATGAGCAGTTCTTC.

A remark on this clonotype: A read error is likely, as this CDR3 ends without the conserved phenylalanine or tryptophan. Because the CDR3's place on the DNA is in doubt, the DNA is left out and the CDR3 is given as listed by TCRdb. This chain connects TRBV24-1 to TRBJ1-3; the table assigns TRBD1, which was not confirmed against the DNA. The CDR3 has 11 residues if both end residues are counted. The germline V gene has CDR1 KGHDR and CDR2 SFDVKD. CDR3 region: CATSDPAGTDQ.

The chain couples TRBV7-9 to TRBJ1-2; perhaps TRBD1 as D (5 bases). V was shortened by 4 bases and J by 7 bases, with 16 bases between the two germline ends. Germline V gene data show CDR1 as SEHNR and CDR2 as FQNEAQ (reference sequence). The CDR3 extends over 14 amino acids. In DNA, the CDR3 is TGTGCCAGCAGCTCAGGACCGGCGGGACGTGGCTACACCTTC. Its protein is CASSSGPAGRGYTF.

The table lists this clonotype with a few counts. The V gene is TRBV18, the J gene TRBJ1-1; D unresolved. The CDR3 sequence is 14 residues long. Trimming removed 1 base at V and 2 bases at J, with 8 bases between. Germline V CDR1 and CDR2: KGHSH, LQKENI. The CDR3 DNA reads TGTGCCAGCTCACCACTAGGAGTAAACACTGAAGCTTTCTTT. Translating gives CASSPLGVNTEAFF.

In this sample, this clonotype turned up many times. This rearrangement joins TRBV7-9 to TRBJ1-2, with TRBD1 as a possible D gene (6 bases). Germline V gives CDR1 SEHNR, CDR2 FQNEAQ (reference sequence). The CDR3 has 14 amino acids. V dropped 7 bases and J dropped 1 base, with 13 bases sitting between them. The CDR3 DNA reads TGTGCCAGCAACAAACCGGACAGTAACTATGGCTACACCTTC. It specifies CASNKPDSNYGYTF. Combining the CDR3 with reference TRBV7-9 and TRBJ1-2 gives the whole variable domain DTGVSQNPRHKITKRGQNVTFRCDPISEHNRLYWYRQTLGQGPEFLTYFQNEAQLEKSRLLSDRFSAERPKGSFSTLEIQRTEQGDSAMYLCASNKPDSNYGYTFGSGTRLTVV.

Many counts were recorded for this clonotype. The V call is TRBV7-2, the J call TRBJ2-5; D call uncertain. The CDR3 has 13 residues. The germline CDR1 and CDR2 sequences are SGHTA and FQGNSA. Trimming took off 4 bases at V and 5 bases at J, with 11 bases between the two ends. CDR3 DNA sequence: TGTGCCAGCAGCTCCGAGATCATGGAGACCCAGTACTTC. Amino acids: CASSSEIMETQYF.

The J gene is TRBJ1-2, the V gene TRBV28, with D unresolved. The germline V gene encodes CDR1 MDHEN and CDR2 SYDVKM. This CDR3 contains 11 residues. Trimming pared 5 bases from V and 8 bases from J, leaving 9 bases between. CDR3 amino acids: CASSDLRGYTF. The CDR3 nucleotides read TGTGCCAGCAGTGACCTACGCGGCTACACCTTC.

The chain joins TRBV10-3 to TRBJ2-7; D gene unclear. The CDR3 contains 16 residues. Trimming shortened V by 3 bases and J by 5 bases, and 20 bases separated the two germline ends. The germline V gene has CDR1 ENHRY and CDR2 SYGVKD. DNA for the CDR3: TGTGCCATCAGTGACTTAGTCTGGGGTGAGGAAAACGAGCAGTACTTC. Protein product: CAISDLVWGEENEQYF.

V and J are TRBV7-2 and TRBJ2-2, with D unclear. Germline V gives CDR1 SGHTA, CDR2 FQGNSA. There are 10 residues in the CDR3. Trimming took 1 base from V and 13 from J, leaving 4 bases between them. The CDR3 DNA reads TGTGCCAGCAGCTTAGGAGGGCTGTTTTTT. It is translated as CASSLGGLFF. The variable domain in full, completed from reference TRBV7-2 and TRBJ2-2, reads GAGVSQSPSNKVTEKGKDVELRCDPISGHTALYWYRQSLGQGLEFLIYFQGNSAPDKSGLPSDRFSAERTGGSVSTLTIQRTQQEDSAVYLCASSLGGLFFGEGSRLTVL.